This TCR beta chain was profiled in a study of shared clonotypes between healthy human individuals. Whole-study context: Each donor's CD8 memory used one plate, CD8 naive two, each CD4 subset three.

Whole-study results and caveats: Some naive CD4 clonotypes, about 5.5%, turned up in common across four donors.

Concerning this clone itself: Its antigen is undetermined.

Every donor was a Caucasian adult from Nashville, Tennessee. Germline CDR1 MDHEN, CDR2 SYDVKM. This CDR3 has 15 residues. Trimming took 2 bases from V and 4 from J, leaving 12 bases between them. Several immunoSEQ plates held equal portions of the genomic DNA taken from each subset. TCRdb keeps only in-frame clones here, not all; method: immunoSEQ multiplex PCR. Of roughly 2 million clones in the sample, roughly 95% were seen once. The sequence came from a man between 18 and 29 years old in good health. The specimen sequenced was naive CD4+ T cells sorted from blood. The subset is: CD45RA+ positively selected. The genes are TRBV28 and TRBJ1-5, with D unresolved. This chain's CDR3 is CASSLGQILNQPQHF. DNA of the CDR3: TGTGCCAGCAGTTTAGGGCAGATCCTAAATCAGCCCCAGCATTTT.